This record concerns one T cell receptor (beta chain) sequence. Antigen specificity is unknown. An end of the junction differs from the germline gene, which may be a read error. The sample is drawn from a study of memory CD4+ T cells and cytomegalovirus serostatus. Regarding the study as a whole: CD4+ memory repertoires contained about 40% of the roughly 150 reported CMV TCRbeta sequences. The CMV-associated TCR signature appears largely within the CD4+ memory repertoire.

Single viable CD3+CD4+CD8-CD45RO+ cells were sorted as the memory CD4+ T cells. Original methodology: Out-of-frame sequences were removed, leaving around 2.2 million distinct TCRbeta sequences. Data came from immunoSEQ multiplex PCR; TCRdb stores just in-frame clones and leaves some out. That table gives V, J and clone size, and the DNA gave D and trimming. The sample carries about 64,000 clones, roughly four fifths recorded once. This CDR3 has 15 amino acids. From germline, CDR1 is SGHAT and CDR2 FQNNGV. Sequenced sample: memory CD4+ T cells from blood. This TCR came from an adult in good health and CMV-seronegative. The V gene is TRBV11-2, the J gene TRBJ2-6; D possibly matches TRBD1 or TRBD2 (5 bases each). The CDR3 sequence: CASSLSGSGADVLTF. The CDR3 DNA sequence: TGTGCCAGCAGCTTAAGCGGCTCTGGGGCCGACGTCCTGACTTTC.